The 16 T cell receptor beta chains listed next were all sequenced from one sample in a study of T cells in Graves' hyperthyroidism and ophthalmopathy. TCR beta CDR3 regions were amplified from RNA. RT-PCR in the first round (using the HTBI primer set) targeted the TCR CDR3. TCRdb reprocessed the multiplex PCR reads with MiXCR, giving one entry per CDR3 protein. The sample gives 650,000 to 800,000 distinct CDR3 sequences, 40% to 55% of which show up once; approximately 6.8% is in the top ten. The sample comprised peripheral blood or thyroid tissue (not recorded which). Receptors originate from an adult man with Graves' disease, either hyperthyroidism or ophthalmopathy (not recorded which).

This chain links TRBV12-3 or TRBV12-4 with TRBJ1-2; 10 positions match TRBD1. The CDR3 is 13 amino acids. Trimming cost V 6 bases and J 8 bases; bases outside gene matches: 6. The CDR3: CASRGTGVGGYTF. CDR3 in DNA: TGTGCCAGCAGGGGGACAGGGGTCGGCGGCTACACCTTC.

The genes are TRBV6-5 and TRBJ1-5, with D uncertain. The germline V gene encodes CDR1 MNHEY and CDR2 SVGAGI. This CDR3 contains 13 residues. Trimming took off 8 bases at V and 0 bases at J, with 8 bases between the two ends. The CDR3 here is CASLRHSNQPQHF. The CDR3, as DNA: TGTGCCAGCCTCAGACATAGCAATCAGCCCCAGCATTTT.

This chain uses TRBV7-9 with TRBJ1-2; TRBD1 might be the D (6 bases). Per the germline V gene, CDR1 is SEHNR and CDR2 is FQNEAQ (reference sequence). V gave up 5 bases and J gave up 3 bases, with 19 bases separating them. The CDR3 is made up of 16 amino acids. CDR3 region: CASSLTGTLAYYGYTF. The CDR3 DNA reads TGTGCCAGCAGCCTTACAGGGACCCTAGCGTACTATGGCTACACCTTC.

The rearrangement uses TRBV7-2 and TRBJ1-1; 8 bases are a match to TRBD1. The germline V gene has CDR1 SGHTA and CDR2 FQGNSA. The CDR3 has 15 residues. V trimming: 7 bases; J trimming: 0 bases; junction bases outside the gene matches: 7. CDR3 amino acids: CASILTGVLNTEAFF. The CDR3 DNA reads as TGTGCCAGCATCCTGACAGGGGTTTTGAACACTGAAGCTTTCTTT.

This clonotype was found a few times. This chain connects TRBV11-1 to TRBJ1-3, with 7 bases that match TRBD1. The CDR3 runs to 16 residues. The germline V gene has CDR1 SGHAT and CDR2 FQDESV (reference sequence). The ends lost 5 bases at V and 4 bases at J; junction bases unmatched: 11. The CDR3 DNA sequence: TGTGCCAGCAGCCTCGATCCAGGGGGTGCAGGAAACACCATATATTTT. Its translation is CASSLDPGGAGNTIYF.

Only a few counts were recorded for this clonotype. The chain uses TRBV20-1 and TRBJ1-1; D call uncertain. This CDR3 has 13 residues. Germline V gene data show CDR1 as DFQATT and CDR2 as SNEGSKA (reference sequence). V lost 6 bases and J lost 1, with 12 bases in between. The DNA for the CDR3 is TGCAGTGCCCGAGAGGCGACGAACACTGAAGCTTTCTTT. The encoded protein is CSAREATNTEAFF.

The rearrangement uses TRBV10-3 and TRBJ1-4; no reliable D call. The ends were cut back, 6 bases at V and 0 bases at J, with 11 bases in the middle. CDR3 length: 15 amino acids. The germline gives CDR1 ENHRY, CDR2 SYGVKD. This CDR3 reads CAISRQETTNEKLFF. Written as DNA, the CDR3 is TGTGCCATCAGCAGACAAGAGACAACTAATGAAAAACTGTTTTTT.

The rearrangement joins TRBV7-9 to TRBJ2-7; 8 nucleotides align to TRBD1. Germline-derived CDR1 and CDR2 are SEHNR and FQNEAQ (reference sequence). With V trimmed by 6 bases and J by 2 bases, 9 bases remained unmatched. The CDR3 consists of 15 residues. The CDR3 loop reads CASRGDRLSPYEQYF. In DNA form, the CDR3 reads TGTGCCAGCAGGGGGGACAGGTTGTCTCCCTACGAGCAGTACTTC.

The table lists this clonotype with a few counts. This sequence joins TRBV7-4 and TRBJ1-2; D remains ambiguous. Germline CDR1 and CDR2: SGHVT and SQSDAQ. Trimming took off 1 base at V and 1 base at J, with 16 bases between the two ends. The CDR3 has 17 amino acids. The CDR3 coding sequence is TGTGCCAGCAGCTTAGGGCCCTTCGTCCCCCTTAACTATGGCTACACCTTC. Encoded protein: CASSLGPFVPLNYGYTF.

This chain connects TRBV10-3 to TRBJ2-5; D possibly corresponds to TRBD1 (7 bases). The CDR3 runs 16 residues. The ends were cut back, 5 bases at V and 1 base at J, with 17 bases in the middle. In germline, CDR1 is ENHRY, CDR2 SYGVKD. DNA of the CDR3: TGTGCCATCAGTACCTCCTACAGGGGAGGCCAAGAGACCCAGTACTTC. Amino acids: CAISTSYRGGQETQYF.

V gene TRBV29-1 combines with J gene TRBJ1-1; D is unclear. There are 15 residues in the CDR3. The germline CDR1 and CDR2 sequences are SQVTM and ANQGSEA. Trimming cost V 6 bases and J 5 bases, with 22 bases left between them. CDR3 loop: CSVGPGRTVSTEAFF. CDR3 bases: TGCAGCGTAGGGCCTGGCCGGACGGTTTCAACTGAAGCTTTCTTT. Supplemented by reference TRBV29-1 and TRBJ1-1, the full variable domain reads SAVISQKPSRDICQRGTSLTIQCQVDSQVTMMFWYRQQPGQSLTLIATANQGSEATYESGFVIDKFPISRPNLTFSTLTVSNMSPEDSSIYLCSVGPGRTVSTEAFFGQGTRLTVV.

There are a few counts of this clonotype. The CDR3 nucleotides are TGTGCCAGCAGCTTAGAGGTCGGGACAGGGGTGATCGAGCAGTACTTC. It is translated as CASSLEVGTGVIEQYF. The chain combines TRBV7-9 with TRBJ2-7; TRBD1 agrees at 10 bases. Germline trimming cut 1 base from V and 6 bases from J; bases unmatched to any gene: 9. Germline V gene lookup returns CDR1 SEHNR and CDR2 FQNEAQ (reference sequence). This CDR3 region has 16 residues. The full variable domain, with the rest looked up from reference TRBV7-9 and TRBJ2-7, is DTGVSQNPRHKITKRGQNVTFRCDPISEHNRLYWYRQTLGQGPEFLTYFQNEAQLEKSRLLSDRFSAERPKGSFSTLEIQRTEQGDSAMYLCASSLEVGTGVIEQYFGPGTRLTVT.

The chain joins TRBV15 to TRBJ1-5; 8 positions agree with TRBD1. V trimming: 5 bases; J trimming: 4 bases; junction bases outside the gene matches: 7. The CDR3 totals 15 residues. Germline CDR1 and CDR2: LNHNV and YYDKDF (reference sequence). CDR3 in DNA: TGTGCCACCAGCGTCACAGGGGGACGTAATCAGCCCCAGCATTTT. As protein: CATSVTGGRNQPQHF.

At least ten counts were recorded for this clonotype. The chain recombines TRBV29-1 with TRBJ1-4; 9 bases are shared with TRBD1. The CDR3 sequence is 13 residues long. CDR1 is SQVTM, CDR2 ANQGSEA, per germline. With V trimmed by 3 bases and J by 16 bases, 12 bases remained unmatched. CDR3 protein: CSVDKGQGGEKFF. CDR3 DNA: TGCAGCGTTGATAAGGGACAGGGAGGAGAGAAGTTTTTT. Looking up the rest from reference TRBV29-1 and TRBJ1-4 gives the full variable domain: SAVISQKPSRDICQRGTSLTIQCQVDSQVTMMFWYRQQPGQSLTLIATANQGSEATYESGFVIDKFPISRPNLTFSTLTVSNMSPEDSSIYLCSVDKGQGGEKFFGSGTQLSVL.

This chain uses TRBV7-9 with TRBJ2-7, with 8 bases fitting TRBD1. Germline CDR1 is SEHNR and CDR2 is FQNEAQ (reference sequence). The V gene end was trimmed by 3 bases and the J gene end by 1 base; junction bases not matched to a gene: 5. The CDR3 runs 15 residues. The chain's CDR3 is CASSFRDRPSYEQYF. The CDR3 region has the DNA TGTGCCAGCAGCTTCCGGGACAGGCCATCCTACGAGCAGTACTTC.

The CDR3 here is CASSAGTDREAFF. The CDR3 coding sequence is TGTGCCAGCAGCGCCGGGACAGACAGAGAAGCTTTCTTT. The chain recombines TRBV7-3 with TRBJ1-1; 7 nucleotides agree with TRBD1. Looked up from germline, CDR1 is SGHTA and CDR2 is FQGTGA. The CDR3 totals 13 residues. The V and J ends lost 5 bases and 8 bases, in that order; junction bases with no gene match: 8.